The 3 T cell receptor beta chains reported below all come from one sample, sequenced in a study of T cell responses to AZD1222 COVID-19 vaccine. The protocol was immunoSEQ multiplex PCR, while the TCRdb copy is restricted to in-frame clones and leaves out a portion. In the table there are some 84,000 clones, 80% to 90% of which are singletons. This specimen consisted of peripheral blood, obtained 28 days after the second AZD1222 dose. The source is an adult who received the AZD1222 COVID-19 vaccine.

This clone was counted only a few times. The chain joins TRBV19 to TRBJ1-2; D possibly corresponds to TRBD1 (6 bases). Germline V gives CDR1 LNHDA, CDR2 SQIVND (reference sequence). The V end was cut by 4 bases, the J end by 5 bases, with 14 bases between. The CDR3 has 14 amino acids. CDR3 sequence (DNA): TGTGCCAGTAGTACGGAGGACAGCTTTTATGGCTACACCTTC. This translates into CASSTEDSFYGYTF.

V gene TRBV6-5 combines with J gene TRBJ1-6; 9 bases agree with TRBD1. V lost 0 bases, J lost 7 bases, and 1 base stayed unmatched. CDR3 length equals 15 residues. Looked up from germline, CDR1 is MNHEY and CDR2 is SVGAGI. The CDR3 loop reads CASSYSGQGNSPLHF. The CDR3 DNA follows: TGTGCCAGCAGTTACTCAGGACAGGGGAATTCACCCCTCCACTTT.

V usage is TRBV11-2 and J usage is TRBJ1-4; D remains ambiguous. There are 14 residues in the CDR3. Germline assignment: CDR1 SGHAT and CDR2 FQNNGV. V was clipped by 0 bases and J by 8 bases, with 10 bases between them. CDR3 DNA sequence: TGTGCCAGCAGCTTAGACCCGGGAACGGAAAAACTGTTTTTT. Amino acids: CASSLDPGTEKLFF.